The 8 T cell receptor beta chains below were found in one sample sequenced in a study of T-cell reconstitution after alpha-beta-depleted transplantation in children. The TCRbeta library incorporated unique molecular identifiers. TCRdb fed the PCR reads into MiXCR, producing one record per CDR3 protein. Of 500,000 or so distinct CDR3 sequences listed, 30% to 35% were seen once; the top ten hold around 2.5%. This material consisted of PBMCs from the stem cell graft donor, taken from the stem cell graft. These receptors all stem from a human donor who donated a stem cell graft to a child with aplastic anemia.

The chain employs TRBV12-3 or TRBV12-4 and TRBJ2-7; the D is unclear. The V end was cut by 1 base, the J end by 6 bases, with 7 bases between. This CDR3 is built from 12 residues. The CDR3 sequence: CASSLVGTEQYF. Here the CDR3 DNA reads TGTGCCAGCAGTTTAGTGGGAACCGAGCAGTACTTC.

This clonotype was picked up one time. The chain has TRBV7-9 and TRBJ2-1; TRBD1 aligns across 10 bases. The germline V gene encodes CDR1 SEHNR and CDR2 FQNEAQ (reference sequence). CDR3 length equals 16 residues. The J segment lost 4 bases and the V segment lost 4 bases, leaving 7 bases of the junction unmatched. The CDR3 DNA follows: TGTGCCAGCAGCTCTAGCCGGGACAGGGGATACAATGAGCAGTTCTTC. Its translation is CASSSSRDRGYNEQFF.

This clonotype was counted only a few times. The chain couples TRBV12-2 to TRBJ2-1; the table's D call TRBD2 went unverified against the DNA. TRBV12-2 is classified as a pseudogene. The CDR3 has 18 residues. Here the CDR3 reads CASRSGTRKEGSYNEQFF. CDR3 bases: TGTGCAAGTCGCTCCGGGACTAGAAAGGAAGGCTCCTACAATGAGCAGTTCTTC.

The chain uses TRBV6-5 and TRBJ2-6; TRBD2 is a possible D gene (5 bases). This CDR3 comprises 17 residues. V shed 8 bases and J shed 1 base, with 18 bases lying between them. Germline V lookup: CDR1 MNHEY, CDR2 SVGAGI. The CDR3 sequence is CASAVGESTSGANVLTF. DNA for the CDR3: TGTGCCAGCGCGGTGGGAGAGTCTACTTCTGGGGCCAACGTCCTGACTTTC.

The gene calls are TRBV12-3 or TRBV12-4 and TRBJ1-3; the match to TRBD1 covers 8 bases. V shed 6 bases, J shed 4 bases, and the junction held 14 bases outside the gene matches. This CDR3 region has 17 residues. This CDR3 reads CASRSSSQGAGGNTIYF. The CDR3 bases are TGTGCCAGCAGATCCTCGAGTCAGGGGGCGGGGGGAAACACCATATATTTT.

The rearrangement joins TRBV6-1 to TRBJ1-1; TRBD1 aligns across 9 bases. The V and J ends lost 6 bases and 4 bases, in that order; junction bases with no gene match: 3. This CDR3 spans 13 amino acids. Germline V lookup: CDR1 MNHNS, CDR2 SASEGT. The DNA for the CDR3 is TGTGCCAGCAGGGGGGACAGGGTCACTGAAGCTTTCTTT. Translation gives CASRGDRVTEAFF.

V and J are TRBV28 and TRBJ2-3; the match to TRBD2 covers 12 bases. Germline V gene sequence: CDR1 MDHEN, CDR2 SYDVKM. The V gene end was trimmed by 4 bases and the J gene end by 4 bases; junction bases not matched to a gene: 15. This CDR3 contains 19 residues. The CDR3 is CASSSPLPSGRASADTQYF. The CDR3 region has the DNA TGTGCCAGCAGTTCCCCCCTCCCTAGCGGGAGGGCCTCGGCAGATACGCAGTATTTT.

The CDR3 DNA is TGTGCCAGCAGCTTAGAACTCCAGGGAAACATTCAGTACTTC. Translating it yields CASSLELQGNIQYF. The rearrangement links TRBV7-9 to TRBJ2-4, with a possible D match to TRBD1 (5 bases). Trimming took 1 base from V and 6 from J, leaving 10 bases between them. Per germline, CDR1 SEHNR and CDR2 FQNEAQ (reference sequence). This CDR3 region has 14 residues.